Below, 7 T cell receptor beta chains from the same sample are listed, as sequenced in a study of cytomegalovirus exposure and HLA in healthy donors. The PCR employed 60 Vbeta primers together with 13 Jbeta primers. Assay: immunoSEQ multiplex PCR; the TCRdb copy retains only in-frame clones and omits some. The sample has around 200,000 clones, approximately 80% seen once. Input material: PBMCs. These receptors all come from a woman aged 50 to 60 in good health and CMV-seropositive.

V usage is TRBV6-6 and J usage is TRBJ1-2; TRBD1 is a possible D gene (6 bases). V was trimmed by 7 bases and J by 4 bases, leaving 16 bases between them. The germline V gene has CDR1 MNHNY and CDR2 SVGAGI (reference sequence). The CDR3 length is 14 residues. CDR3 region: CASTLGDIGYGYTF. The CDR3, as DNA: TGTGCCAGCACCCTGGGGGACATCGGCTATGGCTACACCTTC.

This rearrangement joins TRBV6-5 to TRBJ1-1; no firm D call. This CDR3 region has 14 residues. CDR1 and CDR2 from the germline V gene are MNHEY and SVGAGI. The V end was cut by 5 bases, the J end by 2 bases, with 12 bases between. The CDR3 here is CASSRDGENTEAFF. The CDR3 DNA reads TGTGCCAGCAGTAGAGACGGGGAAAACACTGAAGCTTTCTTT.

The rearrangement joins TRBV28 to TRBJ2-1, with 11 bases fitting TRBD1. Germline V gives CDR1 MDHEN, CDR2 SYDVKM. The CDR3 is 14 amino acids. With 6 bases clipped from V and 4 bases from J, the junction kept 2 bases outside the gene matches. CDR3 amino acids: CASRGQGAYNEQFF. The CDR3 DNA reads TGTGCCAGCAGAGGACAGGGGGCATACAATGAGCAGTTCTTC. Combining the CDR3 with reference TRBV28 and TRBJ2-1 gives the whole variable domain DVKVTQSSRYLVKRTGEKVFLECVQDMDHENMFWYRQDPGLGLRLIYFSYDVKMKEKGDIPEGYSVSREKKERFSLILESASTNQTSMYLCASRGQGAYNEQFFGPGTRLTVL.

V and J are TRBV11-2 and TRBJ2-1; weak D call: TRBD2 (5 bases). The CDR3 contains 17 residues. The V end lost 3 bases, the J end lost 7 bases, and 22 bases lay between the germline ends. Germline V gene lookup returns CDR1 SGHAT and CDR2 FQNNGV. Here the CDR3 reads CASSLGAMSGFKNEQFF. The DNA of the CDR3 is TGTGCCAGCAGCTTGGGCGCTATGTCGGGGTTTAAAAATGAGCAGTTCTTC.

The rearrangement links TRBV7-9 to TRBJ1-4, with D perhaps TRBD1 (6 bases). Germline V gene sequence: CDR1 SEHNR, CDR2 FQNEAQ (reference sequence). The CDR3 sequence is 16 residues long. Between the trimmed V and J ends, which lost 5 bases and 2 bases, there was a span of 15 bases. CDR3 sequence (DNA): TGTGCCAGCAGCCCCAGGGGCTTGGGCACTAATGAAAAACTGTTTTTT. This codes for CASSPRGLGTNEKLFF.

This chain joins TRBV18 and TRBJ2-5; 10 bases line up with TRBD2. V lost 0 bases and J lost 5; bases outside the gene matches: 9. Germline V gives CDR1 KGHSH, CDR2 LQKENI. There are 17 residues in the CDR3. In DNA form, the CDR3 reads TGTGCCAGCTCACCACCCGGGACTAGCGTTCGGGGGGAGACCCAGTACTTC. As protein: CASSPPGTSVRGETQYF.

This CDR3 reads CASRLLIRENTEAFF. As DNA, the CDR3 is TGCGCCAGCAGGCTCCTCATCCGGGAGAACACTGAAGCTTTCTTT. The chain carries TRBV5-1 and TRBJ1-1, with unresolved D. Trimming stripped 5 bases from V and 1 base from J, with 15 bases between. Germline V gene sequence: CDR1 SGHRS, CDR2 YFSETQ. The CDR3 has 15 amino acids.